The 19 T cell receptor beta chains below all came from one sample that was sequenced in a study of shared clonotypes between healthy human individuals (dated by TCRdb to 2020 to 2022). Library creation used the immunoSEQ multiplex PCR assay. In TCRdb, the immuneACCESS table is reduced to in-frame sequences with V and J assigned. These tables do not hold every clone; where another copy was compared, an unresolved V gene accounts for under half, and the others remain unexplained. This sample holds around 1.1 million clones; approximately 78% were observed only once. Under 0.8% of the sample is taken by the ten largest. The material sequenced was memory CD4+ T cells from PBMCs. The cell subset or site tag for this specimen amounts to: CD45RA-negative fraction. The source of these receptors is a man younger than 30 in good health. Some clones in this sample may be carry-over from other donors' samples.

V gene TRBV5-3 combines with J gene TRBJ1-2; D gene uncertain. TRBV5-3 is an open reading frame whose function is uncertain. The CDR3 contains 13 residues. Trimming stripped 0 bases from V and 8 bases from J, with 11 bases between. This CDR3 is CARSLETNEGYTF. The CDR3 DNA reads TGTGCCAGAAGCTTGGAGACCAACGAAGGCTACACCTTC.

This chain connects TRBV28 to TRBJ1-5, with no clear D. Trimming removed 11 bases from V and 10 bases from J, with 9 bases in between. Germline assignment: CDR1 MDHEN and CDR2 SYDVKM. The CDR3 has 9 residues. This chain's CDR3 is CAPSFPQHF. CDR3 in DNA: TGTGCCCCCTCATTTCCCCAGCATTTT.

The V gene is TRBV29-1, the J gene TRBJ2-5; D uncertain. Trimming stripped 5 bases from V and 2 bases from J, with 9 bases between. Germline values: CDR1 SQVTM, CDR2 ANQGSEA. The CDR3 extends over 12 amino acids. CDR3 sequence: CSVLESQETQYF. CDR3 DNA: TGCAGCGTTCTGGAGAGTCAAGAGACCCAGTACTTC.

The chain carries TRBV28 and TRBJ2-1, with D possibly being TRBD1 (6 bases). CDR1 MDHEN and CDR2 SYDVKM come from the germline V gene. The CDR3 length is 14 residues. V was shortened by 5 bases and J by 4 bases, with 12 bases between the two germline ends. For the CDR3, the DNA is TGTGCCAGCAGTCCAGGCGACAGGTACAATGAGCAGTTCTTC. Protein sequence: CASSPGDRYNEQFF.

This chain's CDR3 is CASSQVRGETQYF. For the CDR3, the DNA is TGTGCCAGCAGCCAAGTCCGCGGAGAGACCCAGTACTTC. The V call is TRBV14, the J call TRBJ2-5; D ambiguous. Looked up from germline, CDR1 is SGHDN and CDR2 is FVKESK. The CDR3 spans 13 residues. Between the trimmed V and J ends, which lost 1 base and 4 bases, there was a span of 7 bases.

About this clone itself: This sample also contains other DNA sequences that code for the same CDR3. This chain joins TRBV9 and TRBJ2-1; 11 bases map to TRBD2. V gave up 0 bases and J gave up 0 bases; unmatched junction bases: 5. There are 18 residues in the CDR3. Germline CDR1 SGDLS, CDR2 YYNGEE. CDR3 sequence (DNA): TGTGCCAGCAGCGTAGGACTAGCGGGACCTAGCTCCTACAATGAGCAGTTCTTC. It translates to CASSVGLAGPSSYNEQFF.

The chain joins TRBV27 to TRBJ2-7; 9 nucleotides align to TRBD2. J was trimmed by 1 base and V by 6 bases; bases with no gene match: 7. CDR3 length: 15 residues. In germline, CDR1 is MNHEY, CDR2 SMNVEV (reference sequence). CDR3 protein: CASRTSGILSYEQYF. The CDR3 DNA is TGTGCCAGCAGGACTAGCGGCATCCTTTCCTACGAGCAGTACTTC.

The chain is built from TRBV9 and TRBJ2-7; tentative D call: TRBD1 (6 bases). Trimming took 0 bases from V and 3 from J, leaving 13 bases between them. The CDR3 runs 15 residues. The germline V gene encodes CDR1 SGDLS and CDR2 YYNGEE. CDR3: CASSVGTDLLYEQYF. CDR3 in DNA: TGTGCCAGCAGCGTAGGGACAGACCTTCTCTACGAGCAGTACTTC.

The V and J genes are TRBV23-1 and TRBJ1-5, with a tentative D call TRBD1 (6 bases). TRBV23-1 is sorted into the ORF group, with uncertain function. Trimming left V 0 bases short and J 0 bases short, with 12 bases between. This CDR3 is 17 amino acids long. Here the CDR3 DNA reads TGCGCCAGCAGTCAATCCTCACAGGGTTATAGCAATCAGCCCCAGCATTTT. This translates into CASSQSSQGYSNQPQHF.

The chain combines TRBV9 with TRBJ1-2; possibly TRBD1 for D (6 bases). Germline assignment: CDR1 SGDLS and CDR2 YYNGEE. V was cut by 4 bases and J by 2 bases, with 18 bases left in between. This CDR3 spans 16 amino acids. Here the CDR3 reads CASSPIIGQRNYGYTF. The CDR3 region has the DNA TGTGCCAGCAGCCCCATAATTGGACAGCGCAACTATGGCTACACCTTC.

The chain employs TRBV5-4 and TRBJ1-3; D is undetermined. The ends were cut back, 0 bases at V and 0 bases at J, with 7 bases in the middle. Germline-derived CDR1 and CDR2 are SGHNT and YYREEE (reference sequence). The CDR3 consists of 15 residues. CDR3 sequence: CASSLGGSSGNTIYF. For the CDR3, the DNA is TGTGCCAGCAGCTTGGGCGGGAGCTCTGGAAACACCATATATTTT.

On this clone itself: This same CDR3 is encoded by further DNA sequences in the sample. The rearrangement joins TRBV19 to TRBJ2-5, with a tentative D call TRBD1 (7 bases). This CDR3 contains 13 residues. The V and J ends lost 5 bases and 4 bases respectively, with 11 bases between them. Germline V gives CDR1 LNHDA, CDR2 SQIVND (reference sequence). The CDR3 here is CASSRQGGETQYF. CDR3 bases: TGTGCCAGTAGTCGACAGGGAGGAGAGACCCAGTACTTC.

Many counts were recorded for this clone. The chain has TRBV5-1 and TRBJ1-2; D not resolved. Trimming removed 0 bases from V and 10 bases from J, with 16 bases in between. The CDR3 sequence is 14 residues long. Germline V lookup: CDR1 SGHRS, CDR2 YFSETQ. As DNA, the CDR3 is TGCGCCAGCAGCTTGGTGGAATCTAAGCTGGACTACACCTTC. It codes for CASSLVESKLDYTF.

In DNA form, the CDR3 reads TGCGCCAGCATCGGCCAGAACACTGAAGCTTTCTTT. It yields the protein CASIGQNTEAFF. The rearrangement uses TRBV10-2 and TRBJ1-1, with D hard to call. This CDR3 comprises 12 residues. CDR1 is WSHSY and CDR2 is SAAADI in the germline V gene. V lost 7 bases and J 1 base, leaving 7 bases between the germline ends.

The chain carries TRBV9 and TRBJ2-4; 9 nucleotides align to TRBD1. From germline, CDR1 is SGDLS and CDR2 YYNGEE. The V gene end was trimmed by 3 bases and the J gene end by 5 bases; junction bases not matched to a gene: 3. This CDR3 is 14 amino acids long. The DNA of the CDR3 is TGTGCCAGCAGCGCCAGACAGGGGGAAAACATTCAGTACTTC. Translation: CASSARQGENIQYF.

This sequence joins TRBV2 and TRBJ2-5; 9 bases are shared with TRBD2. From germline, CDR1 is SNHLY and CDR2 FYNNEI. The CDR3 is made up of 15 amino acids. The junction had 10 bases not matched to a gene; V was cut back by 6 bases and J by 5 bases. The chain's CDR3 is CASSGIAGVEETQYF. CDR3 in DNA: TGTGCCAGCAGCGGAATAGCGGGGGTCGAGGAGACCCAGTACTTC.

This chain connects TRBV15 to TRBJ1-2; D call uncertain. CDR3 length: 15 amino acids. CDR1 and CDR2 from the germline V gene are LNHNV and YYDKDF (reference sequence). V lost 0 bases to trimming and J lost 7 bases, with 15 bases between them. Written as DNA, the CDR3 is TGTGCCACCAGCAGAGATCGAGGCAGCAGAAGTGGCTACACCTTC. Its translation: CATSRDRGSRSGYTF. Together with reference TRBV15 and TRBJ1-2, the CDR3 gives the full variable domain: DAMVIQNPRYQVTQFGKPVTLSCSQTLNHNVMYWYQQKSSQAPKLLFHYYDKDFNNEADTPDNFQSRRPNTSFCFLDIRSPGLGDTAMYLCATSRDRGSRSGYTFGSGTRLTVV.

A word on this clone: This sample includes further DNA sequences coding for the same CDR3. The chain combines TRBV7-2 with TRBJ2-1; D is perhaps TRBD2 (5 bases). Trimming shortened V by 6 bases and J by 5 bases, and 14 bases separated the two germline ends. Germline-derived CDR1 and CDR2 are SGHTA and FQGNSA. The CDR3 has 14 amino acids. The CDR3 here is CASSLSPGNNEQFF. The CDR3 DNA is TGTGCCAGCAGTCTTTCACCGGGGAACAATGAGCAGTTCTTC.

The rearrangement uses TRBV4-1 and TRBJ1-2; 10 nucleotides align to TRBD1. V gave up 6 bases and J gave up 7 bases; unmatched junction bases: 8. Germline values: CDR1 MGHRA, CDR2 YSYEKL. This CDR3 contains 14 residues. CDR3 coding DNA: TGCGCCAGCAGGGTTGACAGGGGGCGCGGTGGCTACACCTTC. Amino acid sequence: CASRVDRGRGGYTF.